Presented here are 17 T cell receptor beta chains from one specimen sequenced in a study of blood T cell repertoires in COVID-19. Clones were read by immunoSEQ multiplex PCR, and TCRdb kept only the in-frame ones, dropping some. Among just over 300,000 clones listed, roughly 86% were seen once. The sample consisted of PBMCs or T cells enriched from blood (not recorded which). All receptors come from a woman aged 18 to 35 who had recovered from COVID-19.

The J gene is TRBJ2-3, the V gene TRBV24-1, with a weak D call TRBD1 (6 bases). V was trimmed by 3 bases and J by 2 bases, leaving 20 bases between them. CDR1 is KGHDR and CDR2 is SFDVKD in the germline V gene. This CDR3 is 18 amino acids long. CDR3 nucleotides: TGTGCCACCAGTGATCCTATCACAGGGACGCCGACCACAGATACGCAGTATTTT. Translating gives CATSDPITGTPTTDTQYF.

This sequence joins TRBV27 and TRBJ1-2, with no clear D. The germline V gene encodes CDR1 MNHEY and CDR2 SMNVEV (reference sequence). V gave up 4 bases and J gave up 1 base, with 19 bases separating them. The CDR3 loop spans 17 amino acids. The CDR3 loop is CASSSYDPARGNYGYTF. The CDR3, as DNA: TGTGCCAGCAGTTCATACGACCCTGCTCGGGGTAACTATGGCTACACCTTC.

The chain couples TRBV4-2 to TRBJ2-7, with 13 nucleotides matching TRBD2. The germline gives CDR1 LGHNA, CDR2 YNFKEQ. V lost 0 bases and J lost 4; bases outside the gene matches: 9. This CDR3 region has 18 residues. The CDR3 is CASSQDGTSGATVYEQYF. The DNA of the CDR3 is TGTGCCAGCAGCCAAGATGGGACTAGCGGGGCAACGGTTTACGAGCAGTACTTC.

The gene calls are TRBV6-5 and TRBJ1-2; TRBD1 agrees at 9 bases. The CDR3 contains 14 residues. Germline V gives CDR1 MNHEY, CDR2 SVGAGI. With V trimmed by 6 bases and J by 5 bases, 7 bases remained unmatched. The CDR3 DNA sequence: TGTGCCAGCAGCCAAACCGGGACAGGGTATGGCTACACCTTC. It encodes CASSQTGTGYGYTF.

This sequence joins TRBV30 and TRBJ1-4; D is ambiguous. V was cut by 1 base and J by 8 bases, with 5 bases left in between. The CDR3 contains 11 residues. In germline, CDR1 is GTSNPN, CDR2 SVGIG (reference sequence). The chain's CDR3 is CAWSAGEKLFF. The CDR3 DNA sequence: TGTGCCTGGAGTGCGGGGGAAAAACTGTTTTTT.

CDR3 residues: CASSLDLGDEQFF. In nucleotides, the CDR3 is TGTGCCAGCAGCTTAGACCTCGGTGATGAGCAGTTCTTC. This sequence joins TRBV11-3 and TRBJ2-1; D call uncertain. The CDR3 has 13 amino acids. Germline V gene lookup returns CDR1 SGHNT and CDR2 YENEEA. Deletions cut 0 bases from V and 8 bases from J, with 8 bases between. Looking up the rest from reference TRBV11-3 and TRBJ2-1 gives the full variable domain: EAGVVQSPRYKIIEKKQPVAFWCNPISGHNTLYWYLQNLGQGPELLIRYENEEAVDDSQLPKDRFSAERLKGVDSTLKIQPAELGDSAVYLCASSLDLGDEQFFGPGTRLTVL.

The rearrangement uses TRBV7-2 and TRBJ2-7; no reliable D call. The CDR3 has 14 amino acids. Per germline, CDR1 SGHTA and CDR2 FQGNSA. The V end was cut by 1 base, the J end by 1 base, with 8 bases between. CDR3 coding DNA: TGTGCCAGCAGCTTAGACGGTCGGTCCTACGAGCAGTACTTC. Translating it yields CASSLDGRSYEQYF.

The chain's CDR3 is CASSPRTGGYTGELFF. The CDR3 nucleotides are TGTGCCAGCAGTCCCCGGACAGGGGGATACACCGGGGAGCTGTTTTTT. This rearrangement joins TRBV27 to TRBJ2-2, with 10 bases fitting TRBD1. The CDR3 length is 16 residues. V trimming: 5 bases; J trimming: 3 bases; junction bases outside the gene matches: 6. CDR1 is MNHEY, CDR2 SMNVEV, per germline (reference sequence).

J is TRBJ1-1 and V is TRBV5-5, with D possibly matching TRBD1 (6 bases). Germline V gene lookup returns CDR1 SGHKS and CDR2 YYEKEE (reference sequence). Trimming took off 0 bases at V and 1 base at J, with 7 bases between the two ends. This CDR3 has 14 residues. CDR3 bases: TGTGCCAGCAGCTTGGAGGGACAGAACACTGAAGCTTTCTTT. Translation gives CASSLEGQNTEAFF. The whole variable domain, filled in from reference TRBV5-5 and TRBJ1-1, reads DAGVTQSPTHLIKTRGQQVTLRCSPISGHKSVSWYQQVLGQGPQFIFQYYEKEERGRGNFPDRFSARQFPNYSSELNVNALLLGDSALYLCASSLEGQNTEAFFGQGTRLTVV.

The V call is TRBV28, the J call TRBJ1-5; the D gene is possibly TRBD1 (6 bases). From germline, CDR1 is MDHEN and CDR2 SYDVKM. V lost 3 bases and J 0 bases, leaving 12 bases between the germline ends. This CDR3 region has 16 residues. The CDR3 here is CASSFTGIYSNQPQHF. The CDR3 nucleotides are TGTGCCAGCAGTTTTACAGGGATTTATAGCAATCAGCCCCAGCATTTT.

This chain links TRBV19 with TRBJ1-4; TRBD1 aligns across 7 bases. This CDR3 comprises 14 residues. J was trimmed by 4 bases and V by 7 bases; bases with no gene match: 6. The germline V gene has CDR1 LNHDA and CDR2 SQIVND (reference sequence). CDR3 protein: CASTVTGDNEKLFF. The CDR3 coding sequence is TGTGCCAGTACCGTCACAGGGGATAATGAAAAACTGTTTTTT.

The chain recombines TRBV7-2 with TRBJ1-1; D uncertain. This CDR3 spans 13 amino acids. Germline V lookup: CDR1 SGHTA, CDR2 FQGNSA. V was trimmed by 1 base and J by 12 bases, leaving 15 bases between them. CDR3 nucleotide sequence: TGTGCCAGCAGCTTAGGAGGTTCTCCTAGGTCTTTCTTT. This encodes CASSLGGSPRSFF.

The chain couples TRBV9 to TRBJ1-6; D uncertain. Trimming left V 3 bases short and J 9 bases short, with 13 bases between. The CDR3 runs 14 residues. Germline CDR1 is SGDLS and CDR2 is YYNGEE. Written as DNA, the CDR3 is TGTGCCAGCAGCGCGGCAGGAGGAGGTTCACCCCTCCACTTT. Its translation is CASSAAGGGSPLHF.

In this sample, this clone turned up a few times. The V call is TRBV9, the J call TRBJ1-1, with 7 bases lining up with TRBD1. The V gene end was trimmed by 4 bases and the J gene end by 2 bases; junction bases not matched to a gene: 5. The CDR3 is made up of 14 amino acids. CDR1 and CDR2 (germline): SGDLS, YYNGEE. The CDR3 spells CASSNRDSNTEAFF. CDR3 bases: TGTGCCAGCAGCAACCGGGACAGTAACACTGAAGCTTTCTTT. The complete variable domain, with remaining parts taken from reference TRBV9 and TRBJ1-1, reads DSGVTQTPKHLITATGQRVTLRCSPRSGDLSVYWYQQSLDQGLQFLIQYYNGEERAKGNILERFSAQQFPDLHSELNLSSLELGDSALYFCASSNRDSNTEAFFGQGTRLTVV.

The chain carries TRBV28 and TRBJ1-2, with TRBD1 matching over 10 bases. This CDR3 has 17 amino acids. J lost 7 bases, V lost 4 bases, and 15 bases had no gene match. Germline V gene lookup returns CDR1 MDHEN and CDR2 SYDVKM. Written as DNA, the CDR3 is TGTGCCAGCAGTTCTCGGACAGGGGGGATTTTGTTGGGTGGCTACACCTTC. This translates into CASSSRTGGILLGGYTF.

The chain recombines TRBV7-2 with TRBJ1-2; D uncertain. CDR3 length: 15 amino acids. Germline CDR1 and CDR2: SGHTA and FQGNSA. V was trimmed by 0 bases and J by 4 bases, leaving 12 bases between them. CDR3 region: CASSLAFSEGYGYTF. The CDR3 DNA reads TGTGCCAGCAGCTTAGCCTTCTCTGAGGGCTATGGCTACACCTTC.

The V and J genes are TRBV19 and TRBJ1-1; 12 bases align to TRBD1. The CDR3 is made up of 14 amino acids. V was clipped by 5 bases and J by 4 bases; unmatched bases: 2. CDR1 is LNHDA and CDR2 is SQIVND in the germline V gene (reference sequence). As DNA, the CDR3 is TGTGCCAGTAGTCTGGGACAGGGGGCCACTGAAGCTTTCTTT. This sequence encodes CASSLGQGATEAFF.